The entry below gives a single T cell receptor (beta chain) sequence along with its context. The entry originates in a study of blood T cell repertoires in COVID-19. The overall study: The United States, Italy and Spain were the sources of the acute and convalescent COVID-19 samples.

TCRdb keeps only in-frame clones here, not all; method: immunoSEQ multiplex PCR. The sample yields about 160,000 clones, roughly 85% seen once. This CDR3 is built from 15 residues. The germline V gene encodes CDR1 MNHEY and CDR2 SMNVEV (reference sequence). The V gene end was trimmed by 4 bases and the J gene end by 8 bases; junction bases not matched to a gene: 11. This receptor was obtained from a human donor with acute or convalescent COVID-19. The donor label of this sample is uncertain. The sequencing input was peripheral blood. The chain couples TRBV27 to TRBJ1-2; 9 bases are shared with TRBD1. CDR3 DNA sequence: TGTGCCAGCAGTTCACGTCAGACAGGGGGGAAAGGCTACACCTTC. Translation gives CASSSRQTGGKGYTF.